This T cell receptor (beta chain) derives from a study of blood T cell repertoires in COVID-19. Sequencing used immunoSEQ multiplex PCR; TCRdb keeps in-frame clones, though not all of them. The table has 150,000 or so clones, roughly 90% seen once. The V end was cut by 3 bases, the J end by 5 bases, with 7 bases between. Germline CDR1 is SGHAT and CDR2 is FQNNGV. This CDR3 spans 12 amino acids. V is TRBV11-2 and J is TRBJ2-5; a possible D gene is TRBD2 (6 bases). Material: PBMCs or T cells enriched from blood (not recorded which). The TCR sequence derives from a woman in her 50s who had recovered from COVID-19. CDR3 in DNA: TGTGCCAGCAGCTTTCGGGGGGAGACCCAGTACTTC. Protein sequence: CASSFRGETQYF.